One and the same sample provided the 25 T cell receptor beta chains below, sequenced in a study of blood T cell repertoires in COVID-19. Libraries were prepared by immunoSEQ multiplex PCR; TCRdb keeps only in-frame clonotypes and omits some of them. Among roughly 190,000 clones listed, more than 80% were seen once. The sample comprised peripheral blood. Receptor source: a man in his fifties or sixties with acute or convalescent COVID-19.

This clone has only one observation. The rearrangement joins TRBV9 to TRBJ2-5; 11 positions match TRBD2. The CDR3 is 13 residues long. V gave up 7 bases and J gave up 7 bases; unmatched junction bases: 6. CDR1 and CDR2 from the germline V gene are SGDLS and YYNGEE. This chain's CDR3 is CASGTSGTGTQYF. The CDR3 nucleotides are TGTGCCAGCGGGACTAGCGGCACGGGGACCCAGTACTTC.

This chain links TRBV14 with TRBJ2-7; maybe TRBD2 (5 bases). The germline V gene encodes CDR1 SGHDN and CDR2 FVKESK. The germline V and J ends were trimmed by 3 bases and 3 bases, with 9 bases remaining between them. The CDR3 runs 13 residues. CDR3 amino acids: CASSQSRDYEQYV. DNA of the CDR3: TGTGCCAGCAGCCAGAGCCGGGACTACGAGCAGTACGTC.

This clone was found once. The chain has TRBV2 and TRBJ2-2; 8 nucleotides match TRBD2. Germline trimming cut 4 bases from V and 7 bases from J; bases unmatched to any gene: 8. Germline values: CDR1 SNHLY, CDR2 FYNNEI. This CDR3 contains 15 residues. CDR3 DNA: TGTGCCAGCAGTGTAGCGGGGCCCCCAGTCGGGGAGCTGTTTTTT. Translation: CASSVAGPPVGELFF. Combining the CDR3 with reference TRBV2 and TRBJ2-2 gives the whole variable domain EPEVTQTPSHQVTQMGQEVILRCVPISNHLYFYWYRQILGQKVEFLVSFYNNEISEKSEIFDDQFSVERPDGSNFTLKIRSTKLEDSAMYFCASSVAGPPVGELFFGEGSRLTVL.

The rearrangement links TRBV6-5 to TRBJ1-6; TRBD1 is a possible D gene (5 bases). Germline lookup yields CDR1 MNHEY and CDR2 SVGAGI. V was clipped by 7 bases and J by 5 bases, with 12 bases between them. There are 14 residues in the CDR3. The CDR3 DNA is TGTGCCAGCACTCTACAGGTGCATAATTCACCCCTCCACTTT. Translated: CASTLQVHNSPLHF.

This clone came up once. The chain combines TRBV5-4 with TRBJ2-4; 9 nucleotides agree with TRBD2. The germline V gene has CDR1 SGHNT and CDR2 YYREEE (reference sequence). The CDR3 is 15 amino acids. V trimming: 4 bases; J trimming: 3 bases; junction bases outside the gene matches: 5. The CDR3 bases are TGTGCCAGCAGCCCGGGGACTAGCCTCAAAAACATTCAGTACTTC. This sequence encodes CASSPGTSLKNIQYF.

The chain recombines TRBV19 with TRBJ1-1; D not certain. V shed 6 bases and J shed 4 bases, with 18 bases lying between them. There are 15 residues in the CDR3. Germline values: CDR1 LNHDA, CDR2 SQIVND (reference sequence). CDR3 sequence: CASRGVWGAVTEAFF. The CDR3 DNA follows: TGTGCCAGTAGGGGCGTGTGGGGAGCAGTCACTGAAGCTTTCTTT.

The chain employs TRBV3-1 (or the pseudogene TRBV3-2) and TRBJ2-1; 14 nucleotides match TRBD2. V shed 5 bases, J shed 12 bases, and the junction held 12 bases outside the gene matches. CDR3 length equals 16 residues. The V gene's germline CDR1 is LGHDT and CDR2 YNNKEL (reference sequence). The CDR3 loop is CASSTSGTSGSTRQFF. As DNA, the CDR3 is TGTGCCAGCAGCACTTCCGGGACTAGCGGGAGCACGCGGCAGTTCTTC.

The chain employs TRBV4-1 and TRBJ2-2; D gene unclear. Germline values: CDR1 MGHRA, CDR2 YSYEKL. V lost 4 bases to trimming and J lost 6 bases, with 6 bases between them. The CDR3 runs 12 residues. The CDR3 region has the DNA TGCGCCAGCAGCCCGGTGGCCGGGGAGCTGTTTTTT. Amino acid sequence: CASSPVAGELFF.

The CDR3 spells CASSGSGSYEQYF. The CDR3 nucleotides read TGTGCCAGCAGTGGTAGCGGCTCCTACGAGCAGTACTTC. The chain links TRBV5-5 to TRBJ2-7, with a possible D match to TRBD2 (6 bases). V was clipped by 5 bases and J by 0 bases, with 9 bases between them. The CDR3 loop spans 13 amino acids. Germline loops: CDR1 SGHKS, CDR2 YYEKEE (reference sequence).

J is TRBJ1-5 and V is TRBV4-3, with D unclear. The germline gives CDR1 LGHNA, CDR2 YSLEER. The V and J ends lost 0 bases and 5 bases respectively, with 11 bases between them. The CDR3 covers 15 residues. The CDR3 bases are TGCGCCAGCAGCCAAGATGCCGGGTCTTATCAGCCCCAGCATTTT. Protein sequence: CASSQDAGSYQPQHF.

This clone was found once. This chain links TRBV28 with TRBJ2-3; maybe TRBD1 (6 bases). Trimming stripped 8 bases from V and 5 bases from J, with 20 bases between. CDR1 is MDHEN and CDR2 is SYDVKM in the germline V gene. The CDR3 covers 15 residues. The CDR3 spells CASPPALSRGDTQYF. The CDR3 DNA reads as TGTGCCAGCCCCCCGGCCTTAAGCAGGGGAGATACGCAGTATTTT.

This sequence joins TRBV7-3 and TRBJ2-3; 13 nucleotides align to TRBD2. CDR1 and CDR2 (germline): SGHTA, FQGTGA. The junction had 19 bases not matched to a gene; V was cut back by 6 bases and J by 4 bases. This CDR3 has 20 residues. The CDR3 sequence: CASSSAPLAGGGLRADTQYF. CDR3 in DNA: TGTGCCAGCAGTTCCGCCCCACTAGCGGGAGGGGGCCTTCGGGCAGATACGCAGTATTTT.

The rearrangement joins TRBV6-2 or TRBV6-3 to TRBJ1-4; D unresolved. The CDR3 is 15 residues long. V lost 6 bases to trimming and J lost 0 bases, with 11 bases between them. Germline-derived CDR1 and CDR2 are MNHEY and SVGEGT. This chain's CDR3 is CASSRPGTTNEKLFF. CDR3 bases: TGTGCCAGCAGCCGCCCGGGGACAACTAATGAAAAACTGTTTTTT.

The gene calls are TRBV15 and TRBJ1-6; maybe TRBD1 (5 bases). Looked up from germline, CDR1 is LNHNV and CDR2 is YYDKDF (reference sequence). Trimming took off 1 base at V and 8 bases at J, with 9 bases between the two ends. CDR3 length equals 14 residues. CDR3 sequence: CATSRGSGDSPLHF. The CDR3 DNA reads as TGTGCCACCAGCAGAGGTTCGGGGGATTCACCCCTCCACTTT.

This clone was seen just once. The V gene is TRBV27, the J gene TRBJ1-2; possibly TRBD1 for D (5 bases). The CDR3 is made up of 13 amino acids. Trimming removed 9 bases from V and 6 bases from J, with 17 bases in between. CDR1 and CDR2 (germline): MNHEY, SMNVEV (reference sequence). In DNA form, the CDR3 reads TGTGCCAGTAGACGTGTGGGGCGAGATGGCTACACCTTC. Its translation is CASRRVGRDGYTF.

The genes are TRBV6-5 and TRBJ1-5; weak D call: TRBD1 (5 bases). V shed 7 bases and J shed 3 bases, with 10 bases lying between them. Germline CDR1 reads MNHEY; CDR2 reads SVGAGI. The CDR3 runs to 13 residues. CDR3 protein: CASNMDNNQPQHF. Here the CDR3 DNA reads TGTGCCAGCAATATGGACAACAATCAGCCCCAGCATTTT.

This chain's CDR3 is CASTPLDSVNEKLFF. DNA of the CDR3: TGTGCCAGCACCCCCTTGGACAGCGTTAATGAAAAACTGTTTTTT. The V call is TRBV7-9, the J call TRBJ1-4; maybe TRBD1 (6 bases). V lost 7 bases to trimming and J lost 4 bases, with 16 bases between them. Germline-derived CDR1 and CDR2 are SEHNR and FQNEAQ (reference sequence). The CDR3 is 15 amino acids.

The rearrangement uses TRBV6-2 or TRBV6-3 and TRBJ2-3; possibly TRBD2 for D (6 bases). Per germline, CDR1 MNHEY and CDR2 SVGEGT. The ends were cut back, 6 bases at V and 5 bases at J, with 24 bases in the middle. The CDR3 has 17 residues. The CDR3 is CASSPGLRGAGGDTQYF. The CDR3, as DNA: TGTGCCAGCAGCCCCGGTTTGCGCGGGGCAGGAGGAGATACGCAGTATTTT.

The table lists this clone with a count of one. This sequence joins TRBV19 and TRBJ1-5, with 8 bases lining up with TRBD1. This CDR3 region has 15 residues. Germline V gene lookup returns CDR1 LNHDA and CDR2 SQIVND (reference sequence). V dropped 4 bases and J dropped 8; count of bases not matched to a gene: 10. This CDR3 is CASSTSGQGIEPQHF. CDR3 coding DNA: TGTGCCAGTAGTACCTCCGGACAGGGCATTGAGCCCCAGCATTTT.

This chain connects TRBV12-3 or TRBV12-4 to TRBJ2-3; 7 bases match TRBD1. Germline trimming cut 8 bases from V and 2 bases from J; bases unmatched to any gene: 4. The CDR3 has 13 amino acids. CDR3 in amino acids: CASEGGNTDTQYF. DNA of the CDR3: TGTGCCAGCGAAGGGGGCAACACAGATACGCAGTATTTT.

The V call is TRBV30, the J call TRBJ1-6; 7 bases align to TRBD1. In germline, CDR1 is GTSNPN, CDR2 SVGIG (reference sequence). This CDR3 contains 13 residues. With 1 base clipped from V and 11 bases from J, the junction kept 5 bases outside the gene matches. CDR3 coding DNA: TGTGCCTGGAGTGACAGGGGCATAACACCCCTCCACTTT. Protein product: CAWSDRGITPLHF. Variable domain in full (rest from reference TRBV30 and TRBJ1-6): SQTIHQWPATLVQPVGSPLSLECTVEGTSNPNLYWYRQAAGRGLQLLFYSVGIGQISSEVPQNLSASRPQDRQFILSSKKLLLSDSGFYLCAWSDRGITPLHFGNGTRLTVT.

The CDR3 region has the DNA TGTGCCAGCAGATTGTGTTTGAGCTACGAGCAGTACGTC. As protein: CASRLCLSYEQYV. V gene TRBV28 combines with J gene TRBJ2-7; D ambiguous. The CDR3 runs 13 residues. Germline lookup yields CDR1 MDHEN and CDR2 SYDVKM. Trimming pared 6 bases from V and 3 bases from J, leaving 12 bases between.

J is TRBJ2-5 and V is TRBV4-2; 10 bases fit TRBD1. With V trimmed by 3 bases and J by 3 bases, 4 bases remained unmatched. The length of the CDR3 is 15 residues. Germline lookup yields CDR1 LGHNA and CDR2 YNFKEQ. CDR3 region: CASSQSTGGKETQYF. The DNA of the CDR3 is TGTGCCAGCAGCCAGTCGACAGGGGGCAAAGAGACCCAGTACTTC.

The chain carries TRBV18 and TRBJ2-2, with D possibly TRBD1 on 6 matching bases. CDR1 is KGHSH and CDR2 is LQKENI in the germline V gene. This CDR3 contains 15 residues. Between the trimmed V and J ends, which lost 3 bases and 1 base, there was a span of 9 bases. The DNA of the CDR3 is TGTGCCAGCTCACCTGGGACAATGAACACCGGGGAGCTGTTTTTT. It codes for CASSPGTMNTGELFF.

The chain joins TRBV3-1 (or the pseudogene TRBV3-2) to TRBJ1-2; D is undetermined. The CDR3 covers 15 residues. The V end lost 1 base, the J end lost 7 bases, and 16 bases lay between the germline ends. Germline assignment: CDR1 LGHDT and CDR2 YNNKEL (reference sequence). CDR3 loop: CASSQGSARGGGYTF. In DNA, the CDR3 is TGTGCCAGCAGCCAAGGGTCGGCCCGAGGTGGTGGCTACACCTTC.